This TCR beta chain was sequenced in a study of beta chain features in type 1 diabetes. The overall study: The patients were much like the healthy donors in age, gender and cell yields.

The entirety of the isolated RNA underwent reverse transcription, so expressed TCRB transcripts were sequenced. Using immunoSEQ multiplex PCR, the repertoire was profiled, and TCRdb retains in-frame clones only, with some absent. The table has approximately 600,000 clones, around 12% seen once. Markers CD45RO/CCR7/CD25/CD127/CD95/CD27 served to sort CD4+ naive, central memory, regulatory and stem cell-like memory cells. Purity of each sorted population was above 95%. Findings and limits, study-wide: The naive, central memory and Treg TCRB repertoires looked more alike in patients than they did in healthy donors. Across all four CD4+ subsets, people with type 1 diabetes showed modestly shorter TCRB CDR3s.

Germline V gene sequence: CDR1 SEHNR, CDR2 FQNEAQ (reference sequence). The CDR3 runs to 13 residues. Trimming took 5 bases from V and 10 from J; bases not matched to a gene: 4. A word on this clone: Its antigen is as yet unknown.

The chain is built from TRBV7-9 and TRBJ1-6; 8 bases are shared with TRBD1. The sample consisted of naive CD4+ T cells from blood. This clonotype originated in a man aged 30-40 years with type 1 diabetes. The DNA of the CDR3 is TGTGCCAGCAGCCATGCAGGGGGCTCACCCCTCCACTTT. Its protein product is CASSHAGGSPLHF.